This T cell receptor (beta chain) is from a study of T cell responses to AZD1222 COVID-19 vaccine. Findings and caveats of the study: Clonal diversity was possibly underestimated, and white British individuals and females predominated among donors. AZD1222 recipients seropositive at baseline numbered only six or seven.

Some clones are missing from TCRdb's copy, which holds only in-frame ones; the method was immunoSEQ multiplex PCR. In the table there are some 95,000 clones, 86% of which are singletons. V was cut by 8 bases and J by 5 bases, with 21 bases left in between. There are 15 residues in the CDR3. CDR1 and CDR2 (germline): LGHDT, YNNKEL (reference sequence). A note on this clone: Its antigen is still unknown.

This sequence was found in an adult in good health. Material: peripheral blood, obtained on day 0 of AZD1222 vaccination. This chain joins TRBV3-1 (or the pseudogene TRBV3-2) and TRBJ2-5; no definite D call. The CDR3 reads CASAFPGWGIETQYF. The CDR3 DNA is TGTGCCAGCGCCTTTCCCGGATGGGGTATTGAGACCCAGTACTTC.